The sequence of this T cell receptor beta chain was determined in a study of blood T cell repertoires in COVID-19. Assay used: immunoSEQ multiplex PCR; TCRdb lists only in-frame clones, some missing. Of about 53,000 clones listed, 89% are singletons. This CDR3 is 11 amino acids long. Germline V gene data show CDR1 as SNHLY and CDR2 as FYNNEI. V lost 5 bases, J lost 10 bases, and 9 bases lay in between. The rearrangement links TRBV2 to TRBJ2-1; unclear D gene. The sequence came from a man in his 60s with active COVID-19. The sequenced sample consisted of peripheral blood. CDR3 protein: CASSTQKEQFF. CDR3 sequence (DNA): TGTGCCAGCAGTACACAGAAAGAGCAGTTCTTC. Complete variable domain (other parts from reference TRBV2 and TRBJ2-1): EPEVTQTPSHQVTQMGQEVILRCVPISNHLYFYWYRQILGQKVEFLVSFYNNEISEKSEIFDDQFSVERPDGSNFTLKIRSTKLEDSAMYFCASSTQKEQFFGPGTRLTVL.